The 9 T cell receptor beta chains below were found in one sample sequenced in a study of blood T cell repertoires in COVID-19. The repertoire was sequenced with immunoSEQ multiplex PCR; TCRdb's copy has only in-frame clones and lacks some. The sample consists of 300,000 to 400,000 clones, around 91% of them appearing once. The material sequenced was peripheral blood. The source is a woman aged 18 to 35 who had recovered from COVID-19.

This chain uses TRBV29-1 with TRBJ2-2; 8 bases match TRBD1. CDR3 size: 16 residues. Germline values: CDR1 SQVTM, CDR2 ANQGSEA. The V gene end was trimmed by 3 bases and the J gene end by 2 bases; junction bases not matched to a gene: 8. The CDR3 protein is CSVDRTGSSNTGELFF. The CDR3, as DNA: TGCAGCGTTGATAGGACAGGGAGTTCAAACACCGGGGAGCTGTTTTTT.

This chain connects TRBV6-2 or TRBV6-3 to TRBJ2-4; 10 bases line up with TRBD1. Germline CDR1 reads MNHEY; CDR2 reads SVGEGT. Trimming cost V 0 bases and J 6 bases; bases outside gene matches: 2. CDR3 size: 15 residues. For the CDR3, the DNA is TGTGCCAGCAGTTACTCGAGGACAGGGGGAAACATTCAGTACTTC. Protein product: CASSYSRTGGNIQYF.

CDR3 loop: CASSQDWSLAPVKNEQFF. CDR3 sequence (DNA): TGCGCCAGCAGCCAAGACTGGTCACTAGCGCCAGTCAAGAATGAGCAGTTCTTC. This chain links TRBV4-3 with TRBJ2-1, with 7 bases fitting TRBD2. V trimming: 0 bases; J trimming: 7 bases; junction bases outside the gene matches: 15. The CDR3 sequence is 18 residues long. Per the germline V gene, CDR1 is LGHNA and CDR2 is YSLEER.

This clone appeared a single time. The chain has TRBV29-1 and TRBJ2-1; 9 nucleotides align to TRBD1. The V gene end was trimmed by 0 bases and the J gene end by 7 bases; junction bases not matched to a gene: 10. The germline gives CDR1 SQVTM, CDR2 ANQGSEA. The CDR3 runs 16 residues. The chain's CDR3 is CSVEDPQDRGRNEQFF. CDR3 sequence (DNA): TGCAGCGTTGAAGATCCCCAGGACAGGGGCAGGAATGAGCAGTTCTTC.

V gene TRBV27 combines with J gene TRBJ2-3, with D perhaps TRBD1 (6 bases). Germline values: CDR1 MNHEY, CDR2 SMNVEV (reference sequence). Trimming took off 6 bases at V and 3 bases at J, with 16 bases between the two ends. The CDR3 totals 15 residues. The CDR3 coding sequence is TGTGCCAGCAGCCGTCAGGGGCGAGAAACAGATACGCAGTATTTT. It yields the protein CASSRQGRETDTQYF.

This rearrangement joins TRBV6-2 or TRBV6-3 to TRBJ2-2, with 8 bases matching TRBD2. CDR1 and CDR2 (germline): MNHEY, SVGEGT. Trimming took 2 bases from V and 2 from J; bases not matched to a gene: 4. The CDR3 totals 16 residues. The CDR3 reads CASSYLAGVNTGELFF. For the CDR3, the DNA is TGTGCCAGCAGTTACCTAGCGGGTGTTAACACCGGGGAGCTGTTTTTT.

V is TRBV5-1 and J is TRBJ2-2, with TRBD1 matching 9 bases. Per germline, CDR1 SGHRS and CDR2 YFSETQ. This CDR3 spans 18 amino acids. Trimming at V came to 3 bases and at J to 1 base, leaving 10 bases not matched to a gene. CDR3 sequence (DNA): TGCGCCAGCAGCTCAGGATTACCGGGACAGGGGAACACCGGGGAGCTGTTTTTT. Translating it yields CASSSGLPGQGNTGELFF. Complete variable domain (other parts from reference TRBV5-1 and TRBJ2-2): KAGVTQTPRYLIKTRGQQVTLSCSPISGHRSVSWYQQTPGQGLQFLFEYFSETQRNKGNFPGRFSGRQFSNSRSEMNVSTLELGDSALYLCASSSGLPGQGNTGELFFGEGSRLTVL.

The chain combines TRBV2 with TRBJ1-2; D perhaps matches TRBD1 (5 bases). Trimming pared 9 bases from V and 0 bases from J, leaving 14 bases between. The CDR3 has 14 amino acids. Germline V gene sequence: CDR1 SNHLY, CDR2 FYNNEI. The CDR3 spells CASSIPGANYGYTF. The CDR3 bases are TGTGCCAGTAGTATCCCGGGGGCTAACTATGGCTACACCTTC.

The chain joins TRBV5-1 to TRBJ2-1, with D possibly matching TRBD1 (6 bases). Germline CDR1 reads SGHRS; CDR2 reads YFSETQ. The ends were cut back, 4 bases at V and 4 bases at J, with 9 bases in the middle. This CDR3 region has 13 residues. The CDR3 sequence is CASSPTGYNEQFF. The CDR3 DNA follows: TGCGCCAGCAGCCCTACAGGGTACAATGAGCAGTTCTTC.